These 20 T cell receptor beta chains were sequenced from one sample in a study of liver allograft versus peripheral blood T cells (TCRdb year 2020). Notes on the research overall: T cell receptor repertoires present within transplanted livers were compared with repertoires in the peripheral blood of liver transplant recipients.

These reads were obtained on an Illumina MiSeq. Using fastp trimming at Q25 and MiXCR clonotype assembly, TCRdb reanalyzed the public sequencing data and kept in-frame beta chains. Every distinct CDR3 protein forms one entry, paired with its most common genes and DNA. A total of 1,400 or so distinct CDR3 sequences appear in this sample, about an eighth of them only once. The ten largest clonotypes hold around 7.8% of the sample. These receptors were taken from a human patient who had a liver transplant. It is possible that, after a transplant, some T cells come from the graft donor.

In this sample, this clonotype turned up a few times. This chain uses TRBV2 with TRBJ1-2; D might be TRBD1 (5 bases). Trimming cost V 2 bases and J 7 bases, with 17 bases left between them. From germline, CDR1 is SNHLY and CDR2 FYNNEI. The CDR3 loop spans 15 amino acids. Written as DNA, the CDR3 is TGTGCCAGCAGTGAAAGCGCAGGGCAGCAGGCTGGCTACACCTTC. Protein product: CASSESAGQQAGYTF.

The rearrangement joins TRBV2 to TRBJ1-5; TRBD1 aligns across 8 bases. The V segment lost 6 bases and the J segment 5 bases; nucleotides outside the gene matches: 6. This CDR3 is 14 amino acids long. Germline CDR1 reads SNHLY; CDR2 reads FYNNEI. The DNA of the CDR3 is TGTGCCAGCAGCTTACAGGGGGTTTATCAGCCCCAGCATTTT. Encoded protein: CASSLQGVYQPQHF.

There are a few counts of this clonotype. The chain is built from TRBV3-1 and TRBJ1-2; D is possibly TRBD1 (5 bases). The CDR3 consists of 15 residues. Deletions cut 1 base from V and 2 bases from J, with 11 bases between. Germline loops: CDR1 LGHDT, CDR2 YNNKEL (reference sequence). The chain's CDR3 is CASSQVRTGNYGYTF. DNA of the CDR3: TGTGCCAGCAGCCAAGTTCGCACAGGCAACTATGGCTACACCTTC.

This clonotype qualifies as medium-sized. The V and J genes are TRBV12-3 or TRBV12-4 and TRBJ1-5; 8 nucleotides align to TRBD1. This CDR3 has 15 residues. The ends lost 5 bases at V and 3 bases at J; junction bases unmatched: 6. This CDR3 is CASSPSTGVNQPQHF. CDR3 DNA: TGTGCCAGCAGTCCCTCGACAGGGGTCAATCAGCCCCAGCATTTT.

In its sample, this clonotype is medium-sized. V is TRBV5-4 and J is TRBJ2-3, with D unclear. This CDR3 is built from 15 residues. Trimming removed 4 bases at V and 0 bases at J, with 12 bases between. CDR1 SGHNT and CDR2 YYREEE come from the germline V gene (reference sequence). Here the CDR3 reads CASSELITSTDTQYF. The CDR3 region has the DNA TGTGCCAGCAGCGAACTAATCACTAGCACAGATACGCAGTATTTT.

Sample share makes this clonotype medium-sized. The chain uses TRBV7-2 and TRBJ1-2; tentatively, D is TRBD1 (6 bases). V was pared by 5 bases and J by 6 bases, with 22 bases between. Germline assignment: CDR1 SGHTA and CDR2 FQGNSA. The CDR3 has 16 residues. CDR3 bases: TGTGCCAGCAGCATCGGGGGTCTTGGGGGGGCGGATGGCTACACCTTC. Residues: CASSIGGLGGADGYTF.

By proportion, this clonotype is medium-sized. V gene TRBV7-9 combines with J gene TRBJ2-3, with D tentatively TRBD1 (6 bases). Trimming shortened V by 2 bases and J by 2 bases, and 11 bases separated the two germline ends. Germline CDR1 is SEHNR and CDR2 is FQNEAQ (reference sequence). The CDR3 runs to 15 residues. As DNA, the CDR3 is TGTGCCAGCAGCTTATCCAGGGGAAACACAGATACGCAGTATTTT. Its protein product is CASSLSRGNTDTQYF.

This clonotype ranks as medium-sized. This chain joins TRBV20-1 and TRBJ2-1; 9 nucleotides agree with TRBD2. There are 14 residues in the CDR3. Losses at the gene ends were 6 bases for V and 7 bases for J; bases not matched to a gene: 10. CDR1 is DFQATT and CDR2 is SNEGSKA in the germline V gene (reference sequence). The DNA of the CDR3 is TGCAGTGCCGAGGTCGGACTAGCGAGAAATGAGCAGTTCTTC. Its translation is CSAEVGLARNEQFF.

In regard to this clonotype: A single base is all that separates this from a far larger clone, so a read error is likely. In this CDR3 the conserved last residue, phenylalanine or tryptophan, is missing, so a read error is likely. This chain links TRBV7-2 with TRBJ2-1, with 12 bases lining up with TRBD2. The CDR3 extends over 15 amino acids. With V trimmed by 5 bases and J by 7 bases, 6 bases remained unmatched. Germline CDR1 and CDR2: SGHTA and FQGNSA. CDR3 residues: CASSPRTSGMNEQFL. CDR3 nucleotides: TGTGCCAGCAGCCCACGGACTAGCGGGATGAATGAGCAGTTCTTG.

This clonotype is termed medium-sized. The rearrangement uses TRBV29-1 and TRBJ1-2; TRBD1 matches at 8 bases. The J segment lost 6 bases and the V segment lost 7 bases, leaving 4 bases of the junction unmatched. The CDR3 consists of 11 residues. Germline CDR1 SQVTM, CDR2 ANQGSEA. CDR3 sequence: CSARTGNGYTF. The CDR3 region has the DNA TGCAGCGCCCGGACAGGGAATGGCTACACCTTC.

In its sample, this clonotype is medium-sized (0.01 to 0.1%). This chain joins TRBV7-3 and TRBJ2-1; TRBD1 matches at 7 bases. The CDR3 is made up of 15 amino acids. Germline CDR1 SGHTA, CDR2 FQGTGA. V lost 3 bases to trimming and J lost 3 bases; unmatched junction nucleotides: 5. The CDR3 DNA reads as TGTGCCAGCAGCTTTACCGGGACAGTCTACAATGAGCAGTTCTTC. It translates to CASSFTGTVYNEQFF.

This clonotype was detected ten times or more. The chain carries TRBV12-3 or TRBV12-4 and TRBJ1-2, with D unresolved. Trimming took off 5 bases at V and 2 bases at J, with 9 bases between the two ends. CDR3 length: 13 amino acids. The CDR3 DNA reads as TGTGCCAGCAGTCCCTCACAGAACTATGGCTACACCTTC. Translation: CASSPSQNYGYTF.

V and J are TRBV19 and TRBJ1-2, with a tentative D call TRBD1 (5 bases). Germline CDR1 is LNHDA and CDR2 is SQIVND (reference sequence). The CDR3 loop spans 13 amino acids. Trimming removed 7 bases at V and 7 bases at J, with 16 bases between. The CDR3 DNA reads TGTGCCAGTAAAGGGACGGGGCCCCCTGGCTACACCTTC. It encodes CASKGTGPPGYTF. Variable domain in full (rest from reference TRBV19 and TRBJ1-2): DGGITQSPKYLFRKEGQNVTLSCEQNLNHDAMYWYRQDPGQGLRLIYYSQIVNDFQKGDIAEGYSVSREKKESFPLTVTSAQKNPTAFYLCASKGTGPPGYTFGSGTRLTVV.

This clonotype is classed as large. This chain joins TRBV5-4 and TRBJ1-1; D perhaps matches TRBD1 (6 bases). V was trimmed by 10 bases and J by 5 bases, leaving 21 bases between them. The CDR3 is made up of 14 amino acids. CDR1 and CDR2 from the germline V gene are SGHNT and YYREEE (reference sequence). The CDR3 nucleotides are TGTGCCCTTAACCGACAAGGGGGAAGGACTGAAGCTTTCTTT. This translates into CALNRQGGRTEAFF.

The rearrangement links TRBV20-1 to TRBJ1-6; tentatively, D is TRBD1 (5 bases). The CDR3 runs to 14 residues. CDR1 and CDR2 (germline): DFQATT, SNEGSKA (reference sequence). The V end lost 2 bases, the J end lost 7 bases, and 12 bases lay between the germline ends. CDR3 in DNA: TGCAGTGCTAGATTCACTGGGGGAAATTCACCCCTCCACTTT. Translated: CSARFTGGNSPLHF.

By its share, this clonotype is medium-sized. The CDR3 coding sequence is TGTGCCAGCTCCCTCTCTCAAGACCCCAGAAATTCACCCCTCCACTTT. It is translated as CASSLSQDPRNSPLHF. The rearrangement uses TRBV18 and TRBJ1-6, with unresolved D. Germline CDR1 KGHSH, CDR2 LQKENI. CDR3 length equals 16 residues. V was pared by 6 bases and J by 7 bases, with 19 bases between. Together with reference TRBV18 and TRBJ1-6, the CDR3 gives the full variable domain: NAGVMQNPRHLVRRRGQEARLRCSPMKGHSHVYWYRQLPEEGLKFMVYLQKENIIDESGMPKERFSAEFPKEGPSILRIQQVVRGDSAAYFCASSLSQDPRNSPLHFGNGTRLTVT.

By its share, this clonotype is medium-sized. The genes are TRBV15 and TRBJ1-5, with D unresolved. The CDR3 has 14 residues. V gave up 0 bases and J gave up 6 bases, with 9 bases separating them. The germline V gene has CDR1 LNHNV and CDR2 YYDKDF (reference sequence). CDR3 nucleotide sequence: TGTGCCACCAGCAGAGACAGGTATCCTCAGCCCCAGCATTTT. This translates into CATSRDRYPQPQHF.

There are a few counts of this clonotype. The CDR3 spells CSARDQGAGYTF. DNA for the CDR3: TGCAGTGCTAGAGATCAAGGCGCAGGCTACACCTTC. The chain is built from TRBV20-1 and TRBJ1-2; D remains ambiguous. Germline V CDR1 and CDR2: DFQATT, SNEGSKA (reference sequence). V gave up 0 bases and J gave up 8 bases, with 10 bases separating them. This CDR3 region has 12 residues.

In its sample, this clonotype ranks as large. This chain joins TRBV7-2 and TRBJ1-1, with D unclear. The CDR3 spans 12 residues. The germline CDR1 and CDR2 sequences are SGHTA and FQGNSA. V shed 1 base and J shed 10 bases, with 10 bases lying between them. The CDR3 DNA is TGTGCCAGCAGCTTAGAGGCAGGACCAGCTTTCTTT. It specifies CASSLEAGPAFF.

This clonotype is deemed medium-sized. The rearrangement links TRBV6-1 to TRBJ1-5, with D possibly TRBD1 on 5 matching bases. This CDR3 is 17 amino acids long. Trimming pared 3 bases from V and 5 bases from J, leaving 20 bases between. From germline, CDR1 is MNHNS and CDR2 SASEGT. The CDR3 DNA follows: TGTGCCAGCAGTGATGGCCTCCCAGGCAGGGTCGATCAGCCCCAGCATTTT. It codes for CASSDGLPGRVDQPQHF.